The following is a TCR beta chain sequence with its context. The target of this receptor is not known. Relative to the germline gene, one junction end is altered; a read error may explain this. A constant-region primer and ProtoScript II reverse transcriptase were used to reverse-transcribe TCRbeta-specific cDNA from 500 ng total RNA. The TCRbeta libraries were prepared through three rounds of nested multiplex PCR following a slightly modified ARM-PCR procedure. Each of the first two PCR rounds ran for approximately 10 cycles and used multiplex TRBV1-TRBV30 forward primers together with a Cbeta reverse primer. Sample barcodes and Illumina adapters were added in a final 25-cycle PCR with Deep VentR polymerase. Amplicons of 200-500 bp were gel-purified with a QIAquick gel extraction kit before sequencing. An Illumina HiSeq 2500 was used to sequence the TCRbeta amplicons, generating 250-bp paired-end reads. In the original analysis: Trimmomatic v0.33 was used to quality-trim the reads, and FLASH v1.2.11 was used to merge paired reads so that full CDR3 sequences could be recovered. MiGEC v1.2.1b assigned V, D and J germline segments to the rearranged TCRbeta sequences. Clonotype statistics and Shannon-Wiener diversity indices were computed with VDJtools v1.0.0. To cut down on sampling bias, every analysis after diversity analysis relied on just the 250 most abundant clonotypes from each sample. TCRdb redid the processing of the public reads, applying fastp at Q25 and MiXCR, and retained in-frame beta chains. Merged by CDR3 protein, the rows form single entries marked with the most common genes and DNA. TCRdb, not the authors, supplied the V and J calls. Counted in this sample were about 300,000 distinct CDR3 sequences; about 62% of them appeared once. Roughly 10% of the sample lies in the top ten.

The data derive from a study of tumor-infiltrating lymphocytes in primary liver carcinoma (dated by TCRdb to about 2017). For the study in its entirety: Roughly 5 patients with histopathologically diagnosed primary liver carcinoma underwent surgical resection in China between November 2015 and March 2016. Of the five patients (three men and two women, aged 30 to 69 years), four had hepatocellular carcinoma and one had combined HCC and intrahepatic cholangiocarcinoma. The tumors of the five patients were staged as T1-T3 N0M0, with maximum diameters ranging from roughly 4.2 to 10 cm. Each sample produced roughly 3.65 to 8 million productive TCRbeta reads, and read depth showed no significant difference between tissue types. Across five regions of each liver tumor, along with adjacent normal tissue and blood, the study brought together TCRbeta repertoire sequencing, expression microarrays and whole-exome sequencing. A total of roughly 35 specimens from 5 patients, comprising approximately 25 tumor regions, 5 adjacent noncancerous liver tissues and 5 peripheral blood samples, were covered by TCRbeta repertoire sequencing. High reproducibility was observed for the technical replicate repertoires, with mean shared-clone rates roughly 0.89 and correlation coefficients above 0.95.

The CDR3 measures 19 amino acids from cysteine to phenylalanine. Only the CDR3 portion is preserved as DNA: 57 bases, with reading frame beginning at the first base. The germline V gene encodes CDR1 MGHRA and CDR2 YSYEKL. Blood RNA was extracted from unsorted whole blood using TRIzol reagent, and germline DNA was obtained with the DNeasy Blood & Tissue kit. Chronic HBV infection was present in the patients, and the patients were treatment-naive at sampling. Before surgery, 3 to 5 milliliters of peripheral blood were drawn into K2EDTA tubes. What the work shows at the level of the full study, not this receptor alone: The study included only four to six patients, and the authors note findings should be validated in a larger study. Because sequencing covered only the TCR beta chain and unpaired alpha chains were not captured, true repertoire diversity is likely underestimated. Consistent with antigen-driven expansion, pairs of tumor regions showed higher repertoire overlap (mean roughly 35%) than either tumor-adjacent pairs (around 17%) or tumor-blood pairs (about 15%). Compared with blood, tumors had a significantly larger share of the repertoire taken up by the top 250 clones (p = 0.039). Bulk unsorted samples precluded comparing CD4+ and CD8+ T cell repertoires.

The TCR sequence derives from a man in his forties or fifties with primary liver carcinoma and hepatitis B virus infection. Recombination connected TRBV4-1 to TRBJ2-6; a tentative D match to TRBD1 spans 5 bases. The material sequenced was peripheral blood. The DNA reads TGCGCCAGCAGCCACGCTCGATTCGATCACGGCGCTGGGGCCAACGTCCTGATTTTC. Its coded protein is CASSHARFDHGAGANVLIF.